A single sample gave rise to the 9 T cell receptor beta chains below, sequenced in a study of blood T cell repertoires in COVID-19. Sequencing used immunoSEQ multiplex PCR; TCRdb keeps in-frame clones, though not all of them. Of around 30,000 clones detected, 75% to 90% appear once; the ten largest clones hold around 7%. Sequenced sample: peripheral blood. The receptors here all came from a human donor in a cohort sampled during active COVID-19.

This clone has just one count. This chain joins TRBV19 and TRBJ1-5; TRBD1 is a possible D gene (5 bases). CDR3 length equals 16 residues. Germline V gene data show CDR1 as LNHDA and CDR2 as SQIVND (reference sequence). V lost 0 bases and J 7 bases, leaving 16 bases between the germline ends. CDR3 amino acids: CASSIERGVPIQPQHF. The CDR3 DNA sequence: TGTGCCAGTAGTATAGAACGGGGGGTCCCAATCCAGCCCCAGCATTTT. Based on the CDR3 plus reference TRBV19 and TRBJ1-5, the full variable domain is DGGITQSPKYLFRKEGQNVTLSCEQNLNHDAMYWYRQDPGQGLRLIYYSQIVNDFQKGDIAEGYSVSREKKESFPLTVTSAQKNPTAFYLCASSIERGVPIQPQHFGDGTRLSIL.

This rearrangement joins TRBV11-2 to TRBJ2-6; TRBD1 aligns across 8 bases. V lost 5 bases, J lost 0 bases, and 9 bases stayed unmatched. The CDR3 has 18 amino acids. Germline CDR1 SGHAT, CDR2 FQNNGV. CDR3 residues: CASSRGTGKISGANVLTF. The CDR3 nucleotides read TGTGCCAGCAGCCGCGGGACAGGAAAAATCTCTGGGGCCAACGTCCTGACTTTC.

The V call is TRBV11-2, the J call TRBJ2-7; no clear D gene. The CDR3 consists of 13 residues. Germline V gene sequence: CDR1 SGHAT, CDR2 FQNNGV. V dropped 3 bases and J dropped 2 bases, with 8 bases sitting between them. In DNA form, the CDR3 reads TGTGCCAGCAGCTTGACTCCCACCTACGAGCAGTACTTC. Amino acid sequence: CASSLTPTYEQYF.

The chain carries TRBV6-4 and TRBJ1-4, with TRBD1 matching 9 bases. After removal of 6 bases from V and 0 bases from J, the junction contained 8 bases not matched to a gene. This CDR3 has 17 amino acids. CDR1 is MRHNA and CDR2 is SNTAGT in the germline V gene. The CDR3 DNA sequence: TGTGCCAGCAGATTACAGGGGGCTCAACCAACTAATGAAAAACTGTTTTTT. This gives the protein CASRLQGAQPTNEKLFF.

This clone is a singleton in its sample. V gene TRBV7-9 combines with J gene TRBJ1-4, with 7 positions matching TRBD1. The V gene's germline CDR1 is SEHNR and CDR2 FQNEAQ (reference sequence). The CDR3 totals 17 residues. The J segment lost 4 bases and the V segment lost 2 bases, leaving 10 bases of the junction unmatched. The chain's CDR3 is CASSLTGQGDFNEKLFF. CDR3 nucleotides: TGTGCCAGCAGCTTAACTGGGCAGGGGGACTTTAATGAAAAACTGTTTTTT.

CDR3 amino acids: CASSFRRTGANYGYTF. In DNA form, the CDR3 reads TGTGCCAGCAGCTTCCGGCGGACAGGGGCTAACTATGGCTACACCTTC. The rearrangement uses TRBV7-8 and TRBJ1-2; TRBD1 agrees at 9 bases. The CDR3 contains 16 residues. With 3 bases clipped from V and 0 bases from J, the junction kept 5 bases outside the gene matches. Germline V gene lookup returns CDR1 SGHVS and CDR2 FQNEAQ.

V and J are TRBV5-1 and TRBJ2-7; 11 positions agree with TRBD1. Trimming at V came to 4 bases and at J to 7 bases, leaving 10 bases not matched to a gene. Per the germline V gene, CDR1 is SGHRS and CDR2 is YFSETQ. The CDR3 has 15 residues. The CDR3 sequence: CASSLSGQGAGEQYF. The CDR3 DNA follows: TGCGCCAGCAGCCTAAGTGGACAGGGGGCGGGGGAGCAGTACTTC.

This chain joins TRBV29-1 and TRBJ2-1; 10 positions agree with TRBD1. Germline V gene data show CDR1 as SQVTM and CDR2 as ANQGSEA. The V segment lost 7 bases and the J segment 6 bases; nucleotides outside the gene matches: 3. CDR3 length: 12 residues. CDR3 loop: CSGRQGANEQFF. The CDR3 DNA is TGCAGCGGCCGACAGGGGGCCAATGAGCAGTTCTTC.

This clone was seen just once. This rearrangement joins TRBV18 to TRBJ2-7; D call uncertain. Germline assignment: CDR1 KGHSH and CDR2 LQKENI. The CDR3 totals 15 residues. V was pared by 3 bases and J by 0 bases, with 12 bases between. For the CDR3, the DNA is TGTGCCAGCTCACCGGCCAGTGAGGACTCCTACGAGCAGTACTTC. Amino acids: CASSPASEDSYEQYF. The complete variable domain, with remaining parts taken from reference TRBV18 and TRBJ2-7, reads NAGVMQNPRHLVRRRGQEARLRCSPMKGHSHVYWYRQLPEEGLKFMVYLQKENIIDESGMPKERFSAEFPKEGPSILRIQQVVRGDSAAYFCASSPASEDSYEQYFGPGTRLTVT.